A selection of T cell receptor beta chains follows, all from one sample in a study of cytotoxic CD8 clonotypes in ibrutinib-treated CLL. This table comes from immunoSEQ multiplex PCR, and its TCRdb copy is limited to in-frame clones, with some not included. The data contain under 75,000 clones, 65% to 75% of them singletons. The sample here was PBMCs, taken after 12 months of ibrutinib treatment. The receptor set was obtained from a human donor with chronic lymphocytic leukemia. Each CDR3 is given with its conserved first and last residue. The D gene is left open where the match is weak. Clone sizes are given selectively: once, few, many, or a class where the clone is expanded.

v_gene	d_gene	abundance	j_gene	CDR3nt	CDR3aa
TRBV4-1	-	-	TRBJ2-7	TGCGCCAGCAGCCACTCCGAGTCTAGCGAGCAGTACTTC	CASSHSESSEQYF
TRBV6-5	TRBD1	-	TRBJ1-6	TGTGCCAGCAGTTTGACAGGGGGCGGGTCACCCCTCCACTTT	CASSLTGGGSPLHF
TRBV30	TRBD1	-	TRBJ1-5	TGTGCCTGGAGTGTCGGGGACAGGAAGAGTCAGCCCCAGCATTTT	CAWSVGDRKSQPQHF
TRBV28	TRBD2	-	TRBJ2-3	TGTGCCAGCAATACTCACATAGCGGGAGGGCGAGATACGCAGTATTTT	CASNTHIAGGRDTQYF
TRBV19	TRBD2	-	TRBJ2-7	TGTGCCAGTAGTATGGGGAGGGTGTCAGCGAACTACGAGCAGTACTTC	CASSMGRVSANYEQYF
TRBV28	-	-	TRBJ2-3	TGTGCCAGCAGTAGTACAGCCACAGATACGCAGTATTTT	CASSSTATDTQYF
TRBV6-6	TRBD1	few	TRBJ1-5	TGTGCCAGCAGTTACTCCGGTCGTCAGGGGGATCAGCCCCAGCATTTT	CASSYSGRQGDQPQHF
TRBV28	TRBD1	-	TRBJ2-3	TGTGCCAGCAGCCGGGACAGCAGCACAGATACGCAGTATTTT	CASSRDSSTDTQYF
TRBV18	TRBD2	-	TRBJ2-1	TGTGCCAGCTCACCCGGACTAGCGGGAGGCGAGCAGTTCTTC	CASSPGLAGGEQFF
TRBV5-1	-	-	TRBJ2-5	TGCGCCAGCAGCCCGGGTCGGAGGGAGTGGGAGACCCAGTACTTC	CASSPGRREWETQYF
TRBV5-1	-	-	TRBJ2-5	TGCGCCAGCAGCCCCCGTTGGGGTAGGGAAGAGACCCAGTACTTC	CASSPRWGREETQYF
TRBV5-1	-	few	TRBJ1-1	TGCGCCAGCAGCTTGCTAGGGGCACTGAACACTGAAGCTTTCTTT	CASSLLGALNTEAFF
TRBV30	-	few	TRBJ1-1	TGTGCCGCGGGACATCCGAACACTGAAGCTTTCTTT	CAAGHPNTEAFF
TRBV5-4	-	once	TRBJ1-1	TGTGCCAGCAGCTTGGTGCAGGGTTCCTCCACTGAAGCTTTCTTT	CASSLVQGSSTEAFF
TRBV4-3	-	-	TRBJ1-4	TGCGCCAGCAGCCAACCTTGGACAAATAATGAAAAACTGTTTTTT	CASSQPWTNNEKLFF
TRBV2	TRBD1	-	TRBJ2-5	TGTGCCAGCAGCGCGTGGACAGGGCAAGAGACCCAGTACTTC	CASSAWTGQETQYF
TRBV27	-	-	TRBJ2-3	TGTGCCAGCAGTTTGGGCCTTAGGGACACAGATACGCAGTATTTT	CASSLGLRDTDTQYF
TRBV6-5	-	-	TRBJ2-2	TGTGCCAGCAGTTACTCAGCCGTGACCGGGGAGCTGTTTTTT	CASSYSAVTGELFF
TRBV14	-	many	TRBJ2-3	TGTGCCAGCAGCCCTTATGGTGGCGTCACAGATACGCAGTATTTT	CASSPYGGVTDTQYF
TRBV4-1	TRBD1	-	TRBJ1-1	TGCGCCAGCAGCCTAAGACAGGGGGCGCCTGAAGCTTTCTTT	CASSLRQGAPEAFF
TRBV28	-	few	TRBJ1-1	TGTGCCAGCAGTGATTTGACAGCAGGGAACACTGAAGCTTTCTTT	CASSDLTAGNTEAFF
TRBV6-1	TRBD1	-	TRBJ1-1	TGTGCCAGCAGTCGGGACAGAGGGGTGAACACTGAAGCTTTCTTT	CASSRDRGVNTEAFF
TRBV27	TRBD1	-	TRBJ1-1	TGTGCCAGCAGTTCCCGGACAGGGGACTCTGAAGCTTTCTTT	CASSSRTGDSEAFF
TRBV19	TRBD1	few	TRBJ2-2	TGTGCCAGTAGCCTGACCGGGACAGTTACCGGGGAGCTGTTTTTT	CASSLTGTVTGELFF
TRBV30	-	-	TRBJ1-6	TGTGCCTGGAGTGTACAGGTGGGGGGCCGTTCACCCCTCCACTTT	CAWSVQVGGRSPLHF
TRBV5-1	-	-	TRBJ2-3	TGCGCCAGCAGCGAACAAACAGATACGCAGTATTTT	CASSEQTDTQYF
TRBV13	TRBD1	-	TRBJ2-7	TGTGCCAGCAGCTCGGCGGACAGGGGGCTCAACAGCGAGCAGTACTTC	CASSSADRGLNSEQYF
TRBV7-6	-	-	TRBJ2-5	TGTGCCAGCAGGAATTACGCAGGGGTCCGGGAGACCCAGTACTTC	CASRNYAGVRETQYF
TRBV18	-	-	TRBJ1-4	TGTGCCAGCTCACGAGGGGAGAATGAAAAACTGTTTTTT	CASSRGENEKLFF
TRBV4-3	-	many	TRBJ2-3	TGCGCCAGCAGCCAAGGAGGCGATGCAGATACGCAGTATTTT	CASSQGGDADTQYF
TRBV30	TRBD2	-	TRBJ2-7	TGTGCCTGGACCCCGGGGGGCGGGAGGGACGACGAGCAGTACTTC	CAWTPGGGRDDEQYF
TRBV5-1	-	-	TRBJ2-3	TGCGCCAGCACCTTGGGGGGCACAGATACGCAGTATTTT	CASTLGGTDTQYF
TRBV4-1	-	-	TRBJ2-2	TGCGCCAGCAGCCAAGAATGGACAGGGAGGGCCGGGGAGCTGTTTTTT	CASSQEWTGRAGELFF
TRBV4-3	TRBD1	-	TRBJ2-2	TGCGCCAGCAGCCAAGATAATAGGGCAGGGGGTTTGTCGAACACCGGGGAGCTGTTTTTT	CASSQDNRAGGLSNTGELFF
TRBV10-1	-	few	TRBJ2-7	TGCGCCAGCAGTGAGTCTGGGACCCCCTCCGAGCAGTACTTC	CASSESGTPSEQYF
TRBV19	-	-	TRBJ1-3	TGTGCCAGTAGTATAGCCCCACGGGACAATCCAGGAAACACCATATATTTT	CASSIAPRDNPGNTIYF
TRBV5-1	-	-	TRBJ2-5	TGCGCCAGCAGCGTAGGTGGAGAGACCCAGTACTTC	CASSVGGETQYF
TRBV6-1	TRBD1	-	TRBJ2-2	TGTGCCAGGGGTGGGGGGACAGGGATCACCGGGGAGCTGTTTTTT	CARGGGTGITGELFF
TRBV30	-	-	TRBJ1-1	TGTGCCTGGAGTCTCCTTGACCTGAACACTGAAGCTTTCTTT	CAWSLLDLNTEAFF
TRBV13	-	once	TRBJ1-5	TGTGCCAGCAGCTTAGGCAGGGGTGCGCAGCCCCAGCATTTT	CASSLGRGAQPQHF
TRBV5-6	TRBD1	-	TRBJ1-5	TGTGCCAGCAGCTTGTTGTCAGGGGGCTCTCAGCCCCAGCATTTT	CASSLLSGGSQPQHF
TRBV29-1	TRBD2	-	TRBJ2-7	TGCAGCGTTGCGTCCATTGCTAGCGGGGCTCAACAGTACTTC	CSVASIASGAQQYF
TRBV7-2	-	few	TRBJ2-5	TGTGCCAGCAGACTCCCGGGACTTAGAGGGACCCAGTACTTC	CASRLPGLRGTQYF
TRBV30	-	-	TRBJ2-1	TGTGCCTGGACTAGAACCTCCAATGAGCAGTTCTTC	CAWTRTSNEQFF
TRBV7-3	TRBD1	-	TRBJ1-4	TGTGCCAGCAGCTTTTGGACAGGGATGGATGAAAAACTGTTTTTT	CASSFWTGMDEKLFF
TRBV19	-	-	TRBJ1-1	TGTGCCAGTAGCTTAGACAAGAACACTGAAGCTTTCTTT	CASSLDKNTEAFF
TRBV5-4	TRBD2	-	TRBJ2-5	TGTGCCAGCAGCTTGGGACTAGCGCAAGAGACCCAGTACTTC	CASSLGLAQETQYF
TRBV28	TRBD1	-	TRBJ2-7	TGTGCCTCCCTCGACAGGGGGCAGTACGAGCAGTACTTC	CASLDRGQYEQYF
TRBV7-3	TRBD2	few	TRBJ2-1	TGTGCCAGCAGCTTAACGGGACTAGCGGATGTAGCAAAGCAGTTCTTC	CASSLTGLADVAKQFF
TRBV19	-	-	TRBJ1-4	TGTGCCAGTAGTACCGGACAGACATCTGCAACTAATGAAAAACTGTTTTTT	CASSTGQTSATNEKLFF
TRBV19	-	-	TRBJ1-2	TGTGCCAGTAGTATAGATGGCACCTATGGCTACACCTTC	CASSIDGTYGYTF
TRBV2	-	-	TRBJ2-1	TGTGCCAGCAGTGCGGACAGCCAGAGCTCCTACAATGAGCAGTTCTTC	CASSADSQSSYNEQFF
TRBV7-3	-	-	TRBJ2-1	TGTGCCAGCAGCTTAGAACAGTACAATGAGCAGTTCTTC	CASSLEQYNEQFF
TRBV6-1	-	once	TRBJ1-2	TGTGCCAGCGAGGGTCCCCTCGATGGCTACACCTTC	CASEGPLDGYTF
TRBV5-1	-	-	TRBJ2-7	TGCGCCAGCAGCTTTGGGGGAACGGACGAGCAGTACTTC	CASSFGGTDEQYF
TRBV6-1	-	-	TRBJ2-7	TGTGCCAGCAGTCCCCGGGACTCACCCTACGAGCAGTACTTC	CASSPRDSPYEQYF
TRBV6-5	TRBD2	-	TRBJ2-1	TGTGCCAGCAGTTACTCGTGGGGGACTAGTTCAAGTGAGCAGTTCTTC	CASSYSWGTSSSEQFF